A selection of T cell receptor beta chains follows, all from one sample in a study of identical twins. TCRdb recomputed calls from the 5' RACE reads with MiXCR, one row per CDR3 protein. The sample comprises 640,000 or so distinct CDR3 sequences, around 6% of which are singletons, and 1.5% to 2% rests with the top ten. Input material: naive T cells sorted from blood. These receptors were obtained from a man between 18 and 29 years old in good health. Both conserved end residues are part of each CDR3.

j_call v_call cdr3_aa
TRBJ2-1 TRBV2 CASSVAGEYNEQFF
TRBJ2-4 TRBV28 CASSLSDIQYF
TRBJ2-5 TRBV18 CASSRAGPSETQYF
TRBJ2-1 TRBV27 CASSLTKGLAAYNEQFF
TRBJ2-5 TRBV24-1 CATSEPTYQETQYF
TRBJ1-1 TRBV11-1 CASSAHRNTEAFF
TRBJ1-2 TRBV29-1 CSVEVIDYGYTF
TRBJ2-7 TRBV5-1 CASSLEAHGAYEQYF
TRBJ2-7 TRBV9 CASSVDSGLVGEQYF
TRBJ2-1 TRBV4-1 CASSGLGLAGGHEQFF
TRBJ2-2 TRBV12-3/TRBV12-4 CASRSLAANTGELFF
TRBJ1-1 TRBV27 CASSPSVGGPEAFF
TRBJ2-1 TRBV14 CASSQSTTSQFF
TRBJ2-1 TRBV12-3/TRBV12-4 CASSNPGLGGNEQFF
TRBJ1-2 TRBV7-2 CASSFPPEAGNYGYTF
TRBJ2-1 TRBV7-9 CASSLGQGFLSDEQFF
TRBJ2-4 TRBV29-1 CSVALAGFAKNIQYF
TRBJ2-1 TRBV10-1 CATSATHEQFF
TRBJ2-7 TRBV12-3/TRBV12-4 CASSSSDGLSSYEQYF
TRBJ1-1 TRBV27 CASSYGRADTEAFF
TRBJ2-6 TRBV11-2 CASRGIRTHSGANVLTF
TRBJ1-5 TRBV5-6 CASSSEQGQPQHF
TRBJ2-1 TRBV4-2 CASSRPENEQFF
TRBJ1-1 TRBV20-1 CSARDSGGSETEAFF
TRBJ2-3 TRBV27 CASSLFLPQGRKGTDTQYF
TRBJ2-7 TRBV5-1 CASSLVGQGVKEQYF
TRBJ1-1 TRBV5-1 CASSPIGTENAEAFF
TRBJ2-1 TRBV5-1 CASSPEARGVGEQFF
TRBJ2-2 TRBV5-1 CASSVVPGELFF
TRBJ2-1 TRBV11-2 CASSLGTSGSLNEQFF
TRBJ1-2 TRBV5-1 CASSLAGVHYGYTF
TRBJ1-1 TRBV6-4 CASSERGAQTEAFF
TRBJ2-7 TRBV12-3/TRBV12-4 CASSLAGEGSPYEQYF
TRBJ2-7 TRBV27 CASSTNSGATYEQYF
TRBJ1-1 TRBV20-1 CSATRQGTEAFF
TRBJ1-1 TRBV10-3 CATEGAGTENTEAFF
TRBJ1-2 TRBV4-2 CASSQINGEYYGYTF
TRBJ2-1 TRBV10-2 CASSVNRADEQFF
TRBJ2-7 TRBV10-3 CAISGGLSGASYEQYF
TRBJ2-1 TRBV20-1 CSARRLETYNEQFF
TRBJ2-3 TRBV29-1 CSVRALAGADTQYF
TRBJ2-2 TRBV11-2 CASSLALARETGELFF
TRBJ2-5 TRBV6-5 CASSYGTGVRETQYF
TRBJ2-7 TRBV5-1 CASSWDRGLHEQYF
TRBJ1-3 TRBV20-1 CSARDDGFARNTIYF
TRBJ1-2 TRBV27 CASGTGGPYGYTF
TRBJ1-5 TRBV2 CASNAETNQPQHF
TRBJ2-2 TRBV11-2 CASSQPLNTGELFF
TRBJ1-4 TRBV5-1 CASSADGLTEKLFF
TRBJ2-2 TRBV7-6 CASSSTFLGQANTGELFF
TRBJ2-2 TRBV6-6 CASKTPYAGELFF
TRBJ2-3 TRBV15 CATTNRGIQYTQYF
TRBJ2-7 TRBV7-2 CASSFQREPTYEQYF
TRBJ1-1 TRBV27 CASSWVRNTEAFF